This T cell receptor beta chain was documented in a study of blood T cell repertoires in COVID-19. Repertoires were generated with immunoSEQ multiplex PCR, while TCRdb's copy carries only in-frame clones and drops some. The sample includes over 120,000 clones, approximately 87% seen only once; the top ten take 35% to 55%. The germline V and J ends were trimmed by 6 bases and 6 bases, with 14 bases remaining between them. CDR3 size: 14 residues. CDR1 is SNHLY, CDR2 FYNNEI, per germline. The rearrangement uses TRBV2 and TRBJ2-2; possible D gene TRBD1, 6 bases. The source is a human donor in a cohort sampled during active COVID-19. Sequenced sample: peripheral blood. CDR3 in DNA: TGTGCCAGCAGGTTCGACCAGGGGTCCGGGGAGCTGTTTTTT. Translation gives CASRFDQGSGELFF.